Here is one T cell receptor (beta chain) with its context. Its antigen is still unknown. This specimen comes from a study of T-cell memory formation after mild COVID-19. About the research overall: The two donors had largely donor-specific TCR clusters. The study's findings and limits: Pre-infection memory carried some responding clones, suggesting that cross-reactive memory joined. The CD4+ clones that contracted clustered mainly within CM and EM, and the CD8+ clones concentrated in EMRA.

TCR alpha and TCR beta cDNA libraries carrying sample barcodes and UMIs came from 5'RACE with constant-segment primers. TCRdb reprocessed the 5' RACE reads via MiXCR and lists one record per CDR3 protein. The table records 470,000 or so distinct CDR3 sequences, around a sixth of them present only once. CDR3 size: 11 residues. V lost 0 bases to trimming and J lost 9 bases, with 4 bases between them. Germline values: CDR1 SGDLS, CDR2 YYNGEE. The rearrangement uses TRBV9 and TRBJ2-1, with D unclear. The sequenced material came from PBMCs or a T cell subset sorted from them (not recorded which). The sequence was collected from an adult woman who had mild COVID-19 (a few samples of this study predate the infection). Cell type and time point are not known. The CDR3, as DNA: TGTGCCAGCAGCGTAGAAGGTGAGCAGTTCTTC. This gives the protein CASSVEGEQFF. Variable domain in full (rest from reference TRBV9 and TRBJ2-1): DSGVTQTPKHLITATGQRVTLRCSPRSGDLSVYWYQQSLDQGLQFLIQYYNGEERAKGNILERFSAQQFPDLHSELNLSSLELGDSALYFCASSVEGEQFFGPGTRLTVL.